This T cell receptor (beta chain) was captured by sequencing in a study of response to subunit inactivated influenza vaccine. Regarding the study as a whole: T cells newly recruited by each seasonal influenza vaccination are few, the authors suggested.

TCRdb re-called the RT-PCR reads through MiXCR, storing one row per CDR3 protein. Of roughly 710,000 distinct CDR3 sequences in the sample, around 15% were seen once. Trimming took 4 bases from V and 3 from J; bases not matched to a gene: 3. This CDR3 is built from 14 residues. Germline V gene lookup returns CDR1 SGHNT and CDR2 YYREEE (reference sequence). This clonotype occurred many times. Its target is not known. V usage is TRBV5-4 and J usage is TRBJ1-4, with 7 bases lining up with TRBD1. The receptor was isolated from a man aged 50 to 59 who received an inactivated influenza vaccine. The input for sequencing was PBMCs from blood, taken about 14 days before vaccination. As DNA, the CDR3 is TGTGCCAGCAGCAATACAGGGGCTAATGAAAAACTGTTTTTT. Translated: CASSNTGANEKLFF.